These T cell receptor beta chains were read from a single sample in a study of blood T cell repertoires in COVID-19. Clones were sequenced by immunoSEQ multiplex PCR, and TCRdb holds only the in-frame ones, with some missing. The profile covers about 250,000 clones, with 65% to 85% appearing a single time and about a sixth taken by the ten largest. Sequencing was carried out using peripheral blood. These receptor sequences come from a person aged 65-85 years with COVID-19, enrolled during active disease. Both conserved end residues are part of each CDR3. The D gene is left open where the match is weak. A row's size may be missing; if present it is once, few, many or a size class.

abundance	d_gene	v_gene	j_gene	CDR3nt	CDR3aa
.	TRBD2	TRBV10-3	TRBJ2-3	TGTGCCATCAGTGAGTTCGGGACTAGCGGAGACCGCACAGATACGCAGTATTTT	CAISEFGTSGDRTDTQYF
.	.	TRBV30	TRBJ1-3	TGTGCCTGGAGCTTGACAGTCTCTGGAAACACCATATATTTT	CAWSLTVSGNTIYF
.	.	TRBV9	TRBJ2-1	TGTGCCAGCAGCGTAGATCATAGGGAGTACCTCTCCAATGAGCAGTTCTTC	CASSVDHREYLSNEQFF
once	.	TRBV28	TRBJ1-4	TGTGCCAGCAGTCGAAGCGACAGCCCTAATGAAAAACTGTTTTTT	CASSRSDSPNEKLFF
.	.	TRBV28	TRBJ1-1	TGTGCCAGCAGCCCTTTTACAGAGAACACTGAAGCTTTCTTT	CASSPFTENTEAFF
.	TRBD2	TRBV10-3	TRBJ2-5	TGTGCCATATTAGCGGGAGGAGGAGAGACCCAGTACTTC	CAILAGGGETQYF
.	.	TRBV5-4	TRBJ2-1	TGTGCCAGCAGCTTGGAGGCGGCCCGGCACAATGAGCAGTTCTTC	CASSLEAARHNEQFF
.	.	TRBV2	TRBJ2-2	TGTGCCAGCAGTGAAGCTAGGGGTACCGGGGAGCTGTTTTTT	CASSEARGTGELFF
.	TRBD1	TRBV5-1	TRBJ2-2	TGCGCCAGCTCCTTGGGGACAGCAAACACCGGGGAGCTGTTTTTT	CASSLGTANTGELFF
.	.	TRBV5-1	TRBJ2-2	TGCGCCAGCAGGGCCGGGACTCAGAACACCGGGGAGCTGTTTTTT	CASRAGTQNTGELFF
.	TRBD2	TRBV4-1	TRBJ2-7	TGCGCCAGCAGCCAAGGTAGGGGACTAGCGGGAGTTAATATGCAGTACTTC	CASSQGRGLAGVNMQYF
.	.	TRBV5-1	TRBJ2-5	TGCGCCAGCAGCTCCCGGACGGGGTTCCAAGAGACCCAGTACTTC	CASSSRTGFQETQYF
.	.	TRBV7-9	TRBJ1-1	TGTGCCAGCAGCCCCGCTATGAACACTGAAGCTTTCTTT	CASSPAMNTEAFF
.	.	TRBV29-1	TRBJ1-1	TGCGGATGCGGGTCCGAAAACAGCGGGACTGAAGCTTTCTTT	CGCGSENSGTEAFF
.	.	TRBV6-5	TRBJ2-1	TGTGCCAGCACTGTGACAGGTAGAGGCACGCAGTTCTTC	CASTVTGRGTQFF
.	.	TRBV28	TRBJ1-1	TGTGCCAGCAGTCGAAACAGGCGAGGTGACGCTTTCTTT	CASSRNRRGDAFF
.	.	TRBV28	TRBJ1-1	TGTGCCAGCACCCGCCCTCACTACAGGGTTAGGACTGAAGCTTTCTTT	CASTRPHYRVRTEAFF
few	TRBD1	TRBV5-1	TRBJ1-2	TGCGCCAGCAGCTCGGGACAGGGGGTAGGCTATGGCTACACCTTC	CASSSGQGVGYGYTF
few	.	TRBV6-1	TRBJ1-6	TGTGCCAGCAGTGAGGGAATATCAGGTAGCAGGGATTATTCACCCCTCCACTTT	CASSEGISGSRDYSPLHF
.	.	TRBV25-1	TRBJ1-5	TGTGCCAGCAGTGAATCAGGTATAGGAGGGAGTGATGGGCCCCAGCATTTT	CASSESGIGGSDGPQHF
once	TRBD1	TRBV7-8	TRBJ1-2	TGTGCCAGCAGCTTACTAGGGGGCGGTGGCTACACCTTC	CASSLLGGGGYTF
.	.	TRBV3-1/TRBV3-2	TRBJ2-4	TGTGCCAGCAGCCAAGGACAGAAAGGAGGGAAAAACATTCAGTACTTC	CASSQGQKGGKNIQYF
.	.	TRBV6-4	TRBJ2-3	TGTGCCAGCAGTGACGAACATTCAGATACGCAGTATTTT	CASSDEHSDTQYF
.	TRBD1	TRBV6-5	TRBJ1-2	TGTGCCAGCAGTCAGACAGGGATGGGTGGCTACACCTTC	CASSQTGMGGYTF
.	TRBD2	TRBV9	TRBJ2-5	TGTGCCAGCAGCGTGGGACTAGCGGGGGGTACCCAGTACTTC	CASSVGLAGGTQYF
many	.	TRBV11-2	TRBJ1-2	TGTGCCAGCAGCTTAGATCCCTCGGGGGGCTACACCTTC	CASSLDPSGGYTF
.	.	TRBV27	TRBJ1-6	TGTGCCAGCAGACCTATTCCGGGACAAGGGGCCAATTCACCCCTCCACTTT	CASRPIPGQGANSPLHF
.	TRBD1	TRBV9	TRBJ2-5	TGTGCCAGCAGCGGCAGGGGGCGACTACAAGAGACCCAGTACTTC	CASSGRGRLQETQYF
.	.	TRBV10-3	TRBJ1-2	TGTGCCATCAGTGACTCTCCTAGAATTTTTGGCTACACCTTC	CAISDSPRIFGYTF
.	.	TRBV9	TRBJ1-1	TGTGCCAGCAGCGTAAAGGACTTAGCGAACACTGAAGCTTTCTTT	CASSVKDLANTEAFF
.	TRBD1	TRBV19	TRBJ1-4	TGTGCCAGTAGTATAGACTCCGGGACAGGGGCAACTAATGAAAAACTGTTTTTT	CASSIDSGTGATNEKLFF
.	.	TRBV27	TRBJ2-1	TGTGCCAGCAGTTTAACGGTGTACAGGGACAATGAGCAGTTCTTC	CASSLTVYRDNEQFF
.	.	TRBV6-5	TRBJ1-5	TGTGCCAGCAGCGGAGGGAAGGGACTCCAGCCCCAGCATTTT	CASSGGKGLQPQHF
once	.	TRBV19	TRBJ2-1	TGTGCCAGTAGTCCTAAGCGGGTCTCCTACAATGAGCAGTTCTTC	CASSPKRVSYNEQFF
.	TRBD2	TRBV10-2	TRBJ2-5	TGCGCCAGCACCCTAGCGGGGCAAGAGACCCAGTACTTC	CASTLAGQETQYF
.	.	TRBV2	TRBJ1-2	TGTGCCAGCAGCTCCGGTGACAGCCTCTATGGCTACACCTTC	CASSSGDSLYGYTF
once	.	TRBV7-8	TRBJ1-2	TGTGCCAGCAGTCCAACAGACGCTTATGGCTACACCTTC	CASSPTDAYGYTF
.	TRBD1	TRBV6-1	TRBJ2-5	TGTGCCAGCAGTGAGGGGCTTTTGGGGGACAGTTTGTTCCAAGAGACCCAGTACTTC	CASSEGLLGDSLFQETQYF
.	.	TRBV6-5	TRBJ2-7	TGTGCCAGTTTATCGGGACAAGAACCCTACGAGCAGTACTTC	CASLSGQEPYEQYF
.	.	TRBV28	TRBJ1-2	TGTGCCAGCTCTCAGACCGCCCCCCGTCAGGGTGGCTATGGCTACACCTTC	CASSQTAPRQGGYGYTF
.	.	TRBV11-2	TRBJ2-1	TGTGCCAGCAGCTTATCTGGGAGTGAGCAGTTCTTC	CASSLSGSEQFF
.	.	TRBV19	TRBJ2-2	TGTGCCAGTAGTATCAGGGGCACATGGGACACCAACACCGGGGAGCTGTTTTTT	CASSIRGTWDTNTGELFF
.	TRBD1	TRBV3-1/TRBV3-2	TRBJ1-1	TGTGCCAGCAGCAGACAGGGTCCGGGCATGAACACTGAAGCTTTCTTT	CASSRQGPGMNTEAFF
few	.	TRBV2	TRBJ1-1	TGTGCCAGCAGTGAAACCACAGGGACAGCTTTCTTT	CASSETTGTAFF
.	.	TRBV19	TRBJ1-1	TGTGCCAGTAGTGCTACCGGGGGGGGGCACACTGAAGCTTTCTTT	CASSATGGGHTEAFF
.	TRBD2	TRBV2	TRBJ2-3	TGTGCCAGCGAAGTTGGAAAACTAGCGGACACAGATACGCAGTATTTT	CASEVGKLADTDTQYF
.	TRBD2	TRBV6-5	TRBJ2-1	TGTGCCAGCAGTTGGGGACTAGCGGGAGGGCCTAATGAGCAGTTCTTC	CASSWGLAGGPNEQFF
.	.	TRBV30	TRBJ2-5	TGTGCCTGGAGAACTAGCACGGAGACCCAGTACTTC	CAWRTSTETQYF
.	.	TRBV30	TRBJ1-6	TGTGCCTGGAGTAGTACAAGAAATTCACCCCTCCACTTT	CAWSSTRNSPLHF
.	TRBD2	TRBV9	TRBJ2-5	TGTGCCAGCAGCGTAGACCCGGGGAGGGCCCAGTACTTC	CASSVDPGRAQYF